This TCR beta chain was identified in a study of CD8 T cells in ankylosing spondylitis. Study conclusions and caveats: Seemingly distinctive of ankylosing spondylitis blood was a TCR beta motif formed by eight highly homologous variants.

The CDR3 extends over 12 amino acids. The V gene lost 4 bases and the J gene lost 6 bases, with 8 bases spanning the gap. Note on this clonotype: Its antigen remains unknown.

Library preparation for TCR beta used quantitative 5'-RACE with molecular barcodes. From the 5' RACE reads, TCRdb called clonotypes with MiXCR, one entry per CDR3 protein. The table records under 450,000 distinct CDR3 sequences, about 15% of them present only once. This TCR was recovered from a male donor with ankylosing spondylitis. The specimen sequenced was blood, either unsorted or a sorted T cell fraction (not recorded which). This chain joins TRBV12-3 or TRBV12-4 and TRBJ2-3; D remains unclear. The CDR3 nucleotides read TGTGCCAGCAGTTGGGATTATGATACGCAGTATTTT. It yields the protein CASSWDYDTQYF.